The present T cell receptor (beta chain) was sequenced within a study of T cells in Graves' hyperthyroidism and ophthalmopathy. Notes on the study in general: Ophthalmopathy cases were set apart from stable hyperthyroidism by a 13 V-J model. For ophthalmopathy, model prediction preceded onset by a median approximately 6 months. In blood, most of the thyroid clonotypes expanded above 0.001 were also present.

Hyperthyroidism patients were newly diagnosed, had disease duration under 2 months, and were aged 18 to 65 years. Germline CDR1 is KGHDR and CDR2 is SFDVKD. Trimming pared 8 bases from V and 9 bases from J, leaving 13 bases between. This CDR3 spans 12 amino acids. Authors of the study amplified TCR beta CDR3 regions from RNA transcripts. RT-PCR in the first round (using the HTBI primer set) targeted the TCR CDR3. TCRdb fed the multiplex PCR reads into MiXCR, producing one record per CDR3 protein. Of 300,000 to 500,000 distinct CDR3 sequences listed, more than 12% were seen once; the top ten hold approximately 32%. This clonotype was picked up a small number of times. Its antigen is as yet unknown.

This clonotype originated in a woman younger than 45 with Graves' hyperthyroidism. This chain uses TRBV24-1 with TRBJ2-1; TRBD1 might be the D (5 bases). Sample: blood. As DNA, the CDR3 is TGTGCCACCACCCTGGGGCAGGGTGAGCAGTTCTTC. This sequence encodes CATTLGQGEQFF.